This TCR beta chain was documented in a study of T cells in Graves' hyperthyroidism and ophthalmopathy. Study-wide results and caveats: Ophthalmopathy was identified by the model a median around 6.9 months ahead of onset.

This clonotype was seen more than once but under ten times. Its antigen is not identified. Germline CDR1 and CDR2: MNHNS and SASEGT. Trimming pared 10 bases from V and 4 bases from J, leaving 13 bases between. This CDR3 is built from 12 residues. Stable Graves' hyperthyroidism meant no ophthalmopathy progression within 18 months. Exclusions: uncontrolled infection, other autoimmune disease, pregnancy, lactation. PBMCs were collected from an approximately 9.3 ml volume of fresh peripheral blood. TCR beta CDR3 sequences were amplified from RNA transcripts. The study used the HTBI primer set for a first-round RT-PCR of the TCR CDR3. TCRdb ran MiXCR on the multiplex PCR reads and lists one entry per CDR3 protein. The table lists 550,000 to 800,000 distinct CDR3 sequences, over 15% of them singletons, with approximately 8.4% in the top ten.

The rearrangement joins TRBV6-1 to TRBJ1-2, with D possibly being TRBD1 (5 bases). Source material: blood. This clonotype was obtained from a man aged 18 to 30 with Graves' hyperthyroidism. CDR3 nucleotides: TGTGCCACCCTCGGGGGGGGCTATGGCTACACCTTC. It specifies CATLGGGYGYTF.